Presented here are 13 T cell receptor beta chains from one specimen sequenced in a study of TIL therapy for anti-PD-1-resistant metastatic lung cancer. Sequencing used immunoSEQ v3. The method was immunoSEQ multiplex PCR; TCRdb's version includes in-frame clones alone and lacks a portion of them. Of 30,000 or so clones listed, 74% are singletons. Time point indicated: pre-treatment sample, taken before nivolumab and TIL therapy. The sequences come from blood, collected at baseline. These receptors were obtained from a woman between 30 and 85 years old with non-small cell lung cancer.

This clone was counted a few times. This chain uses TRBV9 with TRBJ1-1, with 8 bases matching TRBD1. J lost 1 base, V lost 9 bases, and 2 bases had no gene match. This CDR3 is 12 amino acids long. CDR1 SGDLS and CDR2 YYNGEE come from the germline V gene. The CDR3 bases are TGTGCCACCGGACAGGGGAACACTGAAGCTTTCTTT. Translated: CATGQGNTEAFF.

The sample holds a few counts of this clone. V gene TRBV13 combines with J gene TRBJ2-7; TRBD2 might be the D (6 bases). V was cut by 2 bases and J by 4 bases, with 18 bases left in between. The germline CDR1 and CDR2 sequences are PRHDT and FYEKMQ (reference sequence). The CDR3 is made up of 16 amino acids. The CDR3 reads CASSLLGGGTSYEQYF. As DNA, the CDR3 is TGTGCCAGCAGCTTACTCGGTGGCGGGACCTCTTACGAGCAGTACTTC.

The chain combines TRBV7-2 with TRBJ2-7; the D is unclear. Between the trimmed V and J ends, which lost 5 bases and 3 bases, there was a span of 5 bases. The CDR3 sequence is 11 residues long. Germline loops: CDR1 SGHTA, CDR2 FQGNSA. CDR3 coding DNA: TGTGCCAGCAGCAAGAGCTACGAGCAGTACTTC. It yields the protein CASSKSYEQYF.

This chain links TRBV11-2 with TRBJ2-5, with D possibly TRBD1 on 5 matching bases. Trimming removed 1 base from V and 7 bases from J, with 7 bases in between. The length of the CDR3 is 12 residues. Germline CDR1 reads SGHAT; CDR2 reads FQNNGV. The CDR3 DNA sequence: TGTGCCAGCAGCTTAGTCGACAGGACCCAGTACTTC. This sequence encodes CASSLVDRTQYF.

The J gene is TRBJ2-3, the V gene TRBV6-5, with D possibly being TRBD2 (5 bases). The CDR3 is 16 residues long. Trimming took 0 bases from V and 3 from J, leaving 13 bases between them. From germline, CDR1 is MNHEY and CDR2 SVGAGI. The CDR3 coding sequence is TGTGCCAGCAGTTACTCGCCGTCTAGCTGGACAGATACGCAGTATTTT. Residues: CASSYSPSSWTDTQYF.

This clone came up a few times. The chain combines TRBV7-9 with TRBJ2-5, with 12 positions matching TRBD2. The V gene end was trimmed by 4 bases and the J gene end by 3 bases; junction bases not matched to a gene: 9. Germline V gene sequence: CDR1 SEHNR, CDR2 FQNEAQ (reference sequence). The CDR3 totals 17 residues. For the CDR3, the DNA is TGTGCCAGCAGCTCCCGTGGGACTAGCGGGTATGAAGAGACCCAGTACTTC. Its protein product is CASSSRGTSGYEETQYF.

CDR3 residues: CASSREVETQYF. The CDR3 DNA reads TGTGCCAGCAGTCGGGAGGTGGAGACCCAGTACTTC. J is TRBJ2-5 and V is TRBV6-1; the match to TRBD2 covers 7 bases. J was trimmed by 5 bases and V by 5 bases; bases with no gene match: 2. The CDR3 is made up of 12 amino acids. Germline values: CDR1 MNHNS, CDR2 SASEGT.

The CDR3 nucleotides read TGTGCCAGCAGCAAGGCGTATGGACTAGGCCAAGAGACCCAGTACTTC. It specifies CASSKAYGLGQETQYF. The chain employs TRBV7-6 and TRBJ2-5; 7 nucleotides agree with TRBD2. The CDR3 has 16 residues. V dropped 5 bases and J dropped 1; count of bases not matched to a gene: 10. Germline V gene lookup returns CDR1 SGHVS and CDR2 FNYEAQ.

The sample holds a few counts of this clone. This chain joins TRBV28 and TRBJ2-2; the D gene could be TRBD1 or TRBD2 (5 bases each). The CDR3 sequence is 14 residues long. Germline V gives CDR1 MDHEN, CDR2 SYDVKM. The V end was cut by 7 bases, the J end by 6 bases, with 15 bases between. CDR3 nucleotides: TGTGCCAGCATAAACCCGAGGGGTTCCGGGGAGCTGTTTTTT. As protein: CASINPRGSGELFF.

By frequency in the sample, this clone is medium-sized. The chain recombines TRBV13 with TRBJ2-7, with D perhaps TRBD1 (6 bases). The CDR3 consists of 14 residues. V lost 6 bases and J 0 bases, leaving 12 bases between the germline ends. Germline loops: CDR1 PRHDT, CDR2 FYEKMQ (reference sequence). The CDR3 here is CASRRNRDSYEQYF. As DNA, the CDR3 is TGTGCCAGCAGAAGAAACAGGGACTCCTACGAGCAGTACTTC. Using reference TRBV13 and TRBJ2-7 for the parts outside the CDR3, the full variable domain is AAGVIQSPRHLIKEKRETATLKCYPIPRHDTVYWYQQGPGQDPQFLISFYEKMQSDKGSIPDRFSAQQFSDYHSELNMSSLELGDSALYFCASRRNRDSYEQYFGPGTRLTVT.

The J gene is TRBJ2-2, the V gene TRBV30, with 10 positions matching TRBD2. This CDR3 region has 16 residues. V gave up 3 bases and J gave up 3 bases; unmatched junction bases: 7. Per germline, CDR1 GTSNPN and CDR2 SVGIG (reference sequence). CDR3 DNA: TGTGCCTGGAGGAGAAGCGGGAGGGGGCACACCGGGGAGCTGTTTTTT. It is translated as CAWRRSGRGHTGELFF.

V and J are TRBV7-9 and TRBJ2-7; no definite D call. CDR3 size: 14 residues. CDR1 is SEHNR, CDR2 FQNEAQ, per germline (reference sequence). The V end was cut by 0 bases, the J end by 4 bases, with 10 bases between. Written as DNA, the CDR3 is TGTGCCAGCAGCTTAGCGGTCCCCGATTACGAGCAGTACTTC. Protein sequence: CASSLAVPDYEQYF.

This chain joins TRBV19 and TRBJ2-2, with 8 nucleotides matching TRBD2. V was pared by 10 bases and J by 5 bases, with 3 bases of the junction left unmatched. The CDR3 sequence is 12 residues long. Germline CDR1 LNHDA, CDR2 SQIVND (reference sequence). CDR3 in amino acids: CATLAGTGELFF. The CDR3 DNA follows: TGTGCCACCTTAGCGGGGACCGGGGAGCTGTTTTTT.